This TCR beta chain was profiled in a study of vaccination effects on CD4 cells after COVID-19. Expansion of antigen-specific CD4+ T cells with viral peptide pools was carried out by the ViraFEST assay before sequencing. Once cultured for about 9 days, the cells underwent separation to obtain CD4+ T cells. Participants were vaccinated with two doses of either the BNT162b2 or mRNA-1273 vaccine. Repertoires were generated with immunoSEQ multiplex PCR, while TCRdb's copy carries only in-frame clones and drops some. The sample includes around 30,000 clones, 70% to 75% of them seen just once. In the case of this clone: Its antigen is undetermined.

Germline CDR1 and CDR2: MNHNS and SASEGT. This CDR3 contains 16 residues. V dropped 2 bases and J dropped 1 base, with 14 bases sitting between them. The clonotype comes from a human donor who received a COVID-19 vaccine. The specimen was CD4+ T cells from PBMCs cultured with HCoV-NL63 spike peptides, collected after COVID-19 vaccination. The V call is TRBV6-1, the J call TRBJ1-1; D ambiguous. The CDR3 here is CASSELRGTANTEAFF. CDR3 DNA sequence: TGTGCCAGCAGTGAACTTCGAGGTACAGCGAACACTGAAGCTTTCTTT.